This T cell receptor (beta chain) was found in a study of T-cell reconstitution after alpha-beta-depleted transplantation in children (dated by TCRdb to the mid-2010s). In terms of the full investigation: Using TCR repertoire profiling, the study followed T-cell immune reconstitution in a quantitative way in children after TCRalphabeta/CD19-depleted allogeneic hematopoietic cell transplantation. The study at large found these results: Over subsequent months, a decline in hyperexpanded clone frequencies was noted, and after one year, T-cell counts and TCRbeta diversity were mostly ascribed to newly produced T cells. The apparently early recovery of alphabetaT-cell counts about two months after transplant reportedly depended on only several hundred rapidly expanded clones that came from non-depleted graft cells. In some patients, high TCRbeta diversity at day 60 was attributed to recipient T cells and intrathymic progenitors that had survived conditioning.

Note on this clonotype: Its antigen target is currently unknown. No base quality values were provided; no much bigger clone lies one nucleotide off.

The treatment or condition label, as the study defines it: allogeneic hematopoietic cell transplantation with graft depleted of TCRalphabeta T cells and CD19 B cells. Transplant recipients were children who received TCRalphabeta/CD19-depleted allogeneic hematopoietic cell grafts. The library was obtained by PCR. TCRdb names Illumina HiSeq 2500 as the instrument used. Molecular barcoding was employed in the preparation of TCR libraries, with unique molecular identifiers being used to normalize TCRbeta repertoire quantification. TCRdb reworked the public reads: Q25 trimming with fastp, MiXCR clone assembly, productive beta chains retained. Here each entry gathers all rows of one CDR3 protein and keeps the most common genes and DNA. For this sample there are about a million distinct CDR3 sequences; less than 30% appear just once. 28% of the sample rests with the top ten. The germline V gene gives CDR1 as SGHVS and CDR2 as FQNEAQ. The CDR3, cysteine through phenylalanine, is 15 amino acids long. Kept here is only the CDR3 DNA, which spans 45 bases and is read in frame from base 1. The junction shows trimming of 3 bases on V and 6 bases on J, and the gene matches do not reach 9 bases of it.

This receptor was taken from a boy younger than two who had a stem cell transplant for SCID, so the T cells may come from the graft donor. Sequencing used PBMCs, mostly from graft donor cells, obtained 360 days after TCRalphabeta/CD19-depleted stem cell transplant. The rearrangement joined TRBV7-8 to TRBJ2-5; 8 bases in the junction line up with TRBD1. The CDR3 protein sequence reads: CASSFGQGPFQTQYF. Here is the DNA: TGTGCCAGCAGCTTTGGACAGGGTCCTTTTCAGACCCAGTACTTC.